This T cell receptor beta chain is from a study of blood T cell repertoires in COVID-19. As for the study in general: Acute and convalescent COVID-19 samples came from the United States, Italy and Spain. From T cells, B-cell-depleted T cells, or PBMCs came the material, which was cDNA or gDNA.

In germline, CDR1 is GTSNPN, CDR2 SVGIG (reference sequence). The V and J ends lost 3 bases and 0 bases, in that order; junction bases with no gene match: 11. The CDR3 spans 17 residues. Original processing methods: It was from reference gene primer amplification that nucleated cell counts were estimated. The protocol was immunoSEQ multiplex PCR, while the TCRdb copy is restricted to in-frame clones and leaves out a portion. Clone size and V and J calls were adopted from that table, with D and trimming inferred from the DNA. The profile shows some 140,000 clones, roughly 84% of them singletons. Allocation to cohorts depended on clinical history reported by the participants.

The rearrangement joins TRBV30 to TRBJ1-5; 7 bases line up with TRBD1. The receptor was isolated from a man aged 40-49 years with acute COVID-19. The source material was PBMCs or T cells enriched from blood (not recorded which). CDR3 loop: CAWSPSGTDYSNQPQHF. Written as DNA, the CDR3 is TGTGCCTGGAGCCCCTCCGGGACAGATTATAGCAATCAGCCCCAGCATTTT. The variable domain in full, completed from reference TRBV30 and TRBJ1-5, reads SQTIHQWPATLVQPVGSPLSLECTVEGTSNPNLYWYRQAAGRGLQLLFYSVGIGQISSEVPQNLSASRPQDRQFILSSKKLLLSDSGFYLCAWSPSGTDYSNQPQHFGDGTRLSIL.